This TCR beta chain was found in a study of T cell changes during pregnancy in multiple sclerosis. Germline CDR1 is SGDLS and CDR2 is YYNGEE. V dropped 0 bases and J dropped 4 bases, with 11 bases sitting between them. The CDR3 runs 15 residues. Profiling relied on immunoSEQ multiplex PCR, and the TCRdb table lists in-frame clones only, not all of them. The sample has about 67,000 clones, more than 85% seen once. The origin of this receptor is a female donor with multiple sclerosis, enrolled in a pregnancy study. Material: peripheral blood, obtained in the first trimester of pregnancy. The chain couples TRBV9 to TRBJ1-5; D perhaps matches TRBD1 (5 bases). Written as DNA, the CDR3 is TGTGCCAGCAGCGTAGACGGGGGGTGGAATCAGCCCCAGCATTTT. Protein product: CASSVDGGWNQPQHF.